Shown below are 3 T cell receptor beta chains from a single sample sequenced in a study of T cells in Graves' hyperthyroidism and ophthalmopathy. Amplified TCR beta CDR3 regions derived from RNA transcripts. The HTBI primer set drove a first-round RT-PCR of the TCR CDR3. MiXCR, run by TCRdb on the multiplex PCR reads, gives a single entry per CDR3 protein. The sample carries 690,000 or so distinct CDR3 sequences, 18% recorded once. Sample: blood. These receptors all come from a woman aged 45 to 65 with Graves' hyperthyroidism that later progressed to Graves' ophthalmopathy.

This clonotype was recorded at least ten times. The junction departs from germline at one end; a sequencing error may be responsible. The chain employs TRBV7-7 and TRBJ2-1; TRBD2 is a possible D gene (5 bases). CDR3 length: 13 amino acids. Looked up from germline, CDR1 is SSHAT and CDR2 is FNYEAQ (reference sequence). This CDR3 is CASSLRLSGEQFF. In nucleotides, the CDR3 is TGTGCTAGCAGCTTAAGGTTGAGCGGTGAGCAGTTCTTC.

This clonotype occurred once. A much bigger clone sits one base away, suggesting this may be a read error. The CDR3 carries no conserved terminal phenylalanine or tryptophan, so it likely arises from a read error. The gene calls are TRBV20-1 and TRBJ1-1, with 11 bases matching TRBD1. CDR3 size: 13 residues. V was clipped by 5 bases and J by 6 bases; unmatched bases: 5. CDR1 and CDR2 (germline): DFQATT, SNEGSKA (reference sequence). In DNA form, the CDR3 reads TGCAGTGCTCCACGGGGACAGGGGGCTGAAGCTTTCCTT. Its translation is CSAPRGQGAEAFL.

Ten or more counts support this clonotype. The chain joins TRBV20-1 to TRBJ1-1; no clear D gene. Germline V gene sequence: CDR1 DFQATT, CDR2 SNEGSKA (reference sequence). CDR3 length: 10 amino acids. The V and J ends lost 5 bases and 5 bases respectively, with 6 bases between them. The CDR3 sequence: CSAPETEAFF. The CDR3 bases are TGCAGTGCTCCTGAGACTGAAGCTTTCTTT.